Only a few counts were recorded for the clone carrying this T cell receptor beta chain. Its antigen is unknown. Every bit of the isolated RNA underwent reverse transcription, so sequencing read expressed TCRB transcripts. TCRdb's table, derived via immunoSEQ multiplex PCR, lists solely in-frame clones and lacks some. The sample gives about 120,000 clones, roughly 15% of which show up once; about 2.5% is in the top ten. The data belong to a study of beta chain features in type 1 diabetes. General study results and limits: Within each of all four CD4+ subsets, Type 1 diabetes patients had TCRB CDR3s that were moderately but significantly shorter. The study found fewer insertions and more deletions at VDJ junctions in type 1 diabetes patients.

This TCR derives from a man aged 30-40 years with type 1 diabetes. The specimen was central memory CD4+ T cells from blood.

The CDR3 reads CASSQEKGLGTQYF. The CDR3 DNA reads as TGCGCCAGCAGCCAAGAGAAGGGTCTTGGGACCCAGTACTTC. The genes are TRBV4-3 and TRBJ2-5; D uncertain. Germline CDR1 is LGHNA and CDR2 is YSLEER. V was clipped by 0 bases and J by 7 bases, with 12 bases between them. The CDR3 totals 14 residues.